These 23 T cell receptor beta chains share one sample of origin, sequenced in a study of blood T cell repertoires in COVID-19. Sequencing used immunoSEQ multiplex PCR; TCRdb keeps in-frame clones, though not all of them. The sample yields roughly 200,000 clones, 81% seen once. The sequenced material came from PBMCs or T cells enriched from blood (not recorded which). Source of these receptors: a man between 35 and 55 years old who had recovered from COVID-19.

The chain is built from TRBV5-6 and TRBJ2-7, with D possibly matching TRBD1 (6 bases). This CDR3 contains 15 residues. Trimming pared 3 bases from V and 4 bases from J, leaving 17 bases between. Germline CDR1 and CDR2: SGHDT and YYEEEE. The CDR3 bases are TGTGCCAGCAGCTCTCTGGGACATCTATCATACGAGCAGTACTTC. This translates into CASSSLGHLSYEQYF.

The CDR3 is CATSRDLAGSGNTIYF. In nucleotides, the CDR3 is TGTGCCACCAGCAGAGATTTAGCGGGGTCTGGAAACACCATATATTTT. This rearrangement joins TRBV15 to TRBJ1-3; D is unresolved. The CDR3 is 16 residues long. V gave up 0 bases and J gave up 1 base, with 10 bases separating them. Germline values: CDR1 LNHNV, CDR2 YYDKDF (reference sequence).

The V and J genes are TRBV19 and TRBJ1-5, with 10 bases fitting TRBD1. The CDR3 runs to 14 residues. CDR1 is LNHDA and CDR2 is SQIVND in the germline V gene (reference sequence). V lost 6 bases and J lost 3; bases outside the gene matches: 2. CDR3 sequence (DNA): TGTGCCAGTAGCGGGACAGGGGACAATCAGCCCCAGCATTTT. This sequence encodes CASSGTGDNQPQHF.

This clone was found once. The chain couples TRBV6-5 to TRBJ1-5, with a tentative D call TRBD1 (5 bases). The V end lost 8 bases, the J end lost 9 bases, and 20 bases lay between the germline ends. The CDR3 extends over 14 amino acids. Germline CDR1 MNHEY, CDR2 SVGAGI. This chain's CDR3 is CASGASGPPGPQHF. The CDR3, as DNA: TGTGCCAGCGGGGCTTCCGGGCCCCCGGGGCCCCAGCATTTT.

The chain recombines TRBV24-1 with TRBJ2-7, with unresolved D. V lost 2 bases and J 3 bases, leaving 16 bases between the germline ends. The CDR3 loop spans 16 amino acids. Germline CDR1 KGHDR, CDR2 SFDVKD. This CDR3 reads CATSDSRQAGCYEQYF. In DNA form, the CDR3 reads TGTGCCACCAGTGATTCCAGGCAGGCTGGCTGCTACGAGCAGTACTTC.

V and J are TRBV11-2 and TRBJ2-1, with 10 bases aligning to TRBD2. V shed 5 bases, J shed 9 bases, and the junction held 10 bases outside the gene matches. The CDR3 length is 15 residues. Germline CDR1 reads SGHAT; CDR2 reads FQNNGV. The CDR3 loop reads CASSARSGGALEQFF. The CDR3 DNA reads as TGTGCCAGCAGCGCGAGAAGCGGGGGGGCTCTTGAGCAGTTCTTC.

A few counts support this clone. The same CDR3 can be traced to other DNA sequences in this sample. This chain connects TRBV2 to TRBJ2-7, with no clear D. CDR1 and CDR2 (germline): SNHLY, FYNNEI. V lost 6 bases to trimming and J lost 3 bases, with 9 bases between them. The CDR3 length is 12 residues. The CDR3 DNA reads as TGTGCCAGCAGACCGACTGGCTACGAGCAGTACTTC. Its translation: CASRPTGYEQYF.

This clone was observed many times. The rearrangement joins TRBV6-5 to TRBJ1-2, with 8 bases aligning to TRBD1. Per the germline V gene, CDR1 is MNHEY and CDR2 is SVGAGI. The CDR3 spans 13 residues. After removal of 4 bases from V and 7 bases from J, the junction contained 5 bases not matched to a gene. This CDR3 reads CASSSGGTGGYTF. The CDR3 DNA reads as TGTGCCAGCAGTTCAGGGGGCACTGGTGGCTACACCTTC.

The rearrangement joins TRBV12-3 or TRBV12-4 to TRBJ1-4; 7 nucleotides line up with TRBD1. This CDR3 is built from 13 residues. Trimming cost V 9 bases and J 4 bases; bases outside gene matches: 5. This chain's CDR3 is CASSTGSNEKLFF. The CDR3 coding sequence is TGTGCCAGTTCGACAGGGAGTAATGAAAAACTGTTTTTT.

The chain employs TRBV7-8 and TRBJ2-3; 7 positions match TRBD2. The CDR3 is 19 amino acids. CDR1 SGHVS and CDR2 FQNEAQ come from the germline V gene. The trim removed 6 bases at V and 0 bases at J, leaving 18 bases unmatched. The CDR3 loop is CASSGTGLSSGASTDTQYF. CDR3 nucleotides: TGTGCCAGCAGTGGTACAGGACTATCTAGCGGAGCTAGCACAGATACGCAGTATTTT.

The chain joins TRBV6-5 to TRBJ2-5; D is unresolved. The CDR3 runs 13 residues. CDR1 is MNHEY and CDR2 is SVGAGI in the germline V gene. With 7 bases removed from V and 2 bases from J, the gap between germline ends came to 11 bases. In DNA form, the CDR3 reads TGTGCCAGCACGTCACTAATTCAAGAGACCCAGTACTTC. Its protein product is CASTSLIQETQYF.

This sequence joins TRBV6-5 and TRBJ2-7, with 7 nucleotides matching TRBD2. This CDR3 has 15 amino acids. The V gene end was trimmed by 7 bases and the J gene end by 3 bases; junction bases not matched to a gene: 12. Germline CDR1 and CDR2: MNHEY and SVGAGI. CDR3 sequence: CASTKEGGSGYEQYF. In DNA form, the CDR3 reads TGTGCCAGCACCAAGGAGGGCGGGAGCGGCTACGAGCAGTACTTC.

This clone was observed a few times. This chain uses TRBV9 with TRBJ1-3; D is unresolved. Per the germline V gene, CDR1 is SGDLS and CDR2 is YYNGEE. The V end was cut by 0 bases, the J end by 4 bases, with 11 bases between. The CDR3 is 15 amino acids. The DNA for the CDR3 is TGTGCCAGCAGCGTAGAATCGACACGCGGAAACACCATATATTTT. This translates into CASSVESTRGNTIYF.

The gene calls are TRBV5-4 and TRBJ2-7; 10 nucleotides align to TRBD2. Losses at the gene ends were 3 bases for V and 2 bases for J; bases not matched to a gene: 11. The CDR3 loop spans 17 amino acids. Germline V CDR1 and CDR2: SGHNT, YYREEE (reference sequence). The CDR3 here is CASSSATGSGGAYEQYF. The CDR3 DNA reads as TGTGCCAGCAGCTCCGCTACAGGGAGCGGGGGGGCCTACGAGCAGTACTTC.

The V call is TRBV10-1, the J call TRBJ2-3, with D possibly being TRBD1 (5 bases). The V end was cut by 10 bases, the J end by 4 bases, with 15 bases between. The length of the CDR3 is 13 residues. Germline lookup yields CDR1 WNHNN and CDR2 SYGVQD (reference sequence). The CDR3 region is CATSRQFPDTQYF. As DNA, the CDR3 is TGCGCCACTTCGAGACAGTTTCCAGATACGCAGTATTTT.

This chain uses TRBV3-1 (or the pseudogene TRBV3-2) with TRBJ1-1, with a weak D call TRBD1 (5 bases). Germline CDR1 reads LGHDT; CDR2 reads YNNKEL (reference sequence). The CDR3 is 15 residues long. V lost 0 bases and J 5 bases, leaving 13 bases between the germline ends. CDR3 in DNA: TGTGCCAGCAGCCAAGATCCGGGAGGGGATACTGAAGCTTTCTTT. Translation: CASSQDPGGDTEAFF.

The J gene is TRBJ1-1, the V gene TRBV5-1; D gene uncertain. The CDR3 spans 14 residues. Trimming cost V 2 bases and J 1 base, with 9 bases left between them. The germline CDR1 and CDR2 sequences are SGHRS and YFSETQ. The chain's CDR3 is CASSLLGRNTEAFF. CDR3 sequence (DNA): TGCGCCAGCAGCTTATTGGGCAGGAACACTGAAGCTTTCTTT.

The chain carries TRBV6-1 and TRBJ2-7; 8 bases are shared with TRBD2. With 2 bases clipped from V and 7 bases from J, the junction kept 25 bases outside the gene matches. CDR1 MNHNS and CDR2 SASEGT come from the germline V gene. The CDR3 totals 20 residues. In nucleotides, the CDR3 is TGTGCCAGCAGTGAAAGGCCCACAGGGACCGGGAGGGTCCGGCCGGGGGAGCAGTACTTC. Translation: CASSERPTGTGRVRPGEQYF.

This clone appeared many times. CDR3 in amino acids: CATSRAQVGAFF. DNA of the CDR3: TGTGCCACCAGCAGGGCACAGGTAGGGGCTTTCTTT. The chain is built from TRBV15 and TRBJ1-1; possible D gene TRBD1, 5 bases. V gave up 3 bases and J gave up 11 bases, with 13 bases separating them. CDR3 length equals 12 residues. Germline CDR1 and CDR2: LNHNV and YYDKDF (reference sequence).

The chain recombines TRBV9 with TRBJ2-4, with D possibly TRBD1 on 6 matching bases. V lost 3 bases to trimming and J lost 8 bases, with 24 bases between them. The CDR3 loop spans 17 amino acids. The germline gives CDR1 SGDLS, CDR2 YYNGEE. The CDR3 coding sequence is TGTGCCAGCAGCGAGGGGCTGTGGGGGCGCTTTAAGGACATTCAGTACTTC. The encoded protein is CASSEGLWGRFKDIQYF.

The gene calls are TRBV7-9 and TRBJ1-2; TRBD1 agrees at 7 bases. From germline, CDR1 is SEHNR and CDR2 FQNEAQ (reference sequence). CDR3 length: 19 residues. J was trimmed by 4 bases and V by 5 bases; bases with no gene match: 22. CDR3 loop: CASSRYTSYNPTGIYGYTF. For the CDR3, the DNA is TGTGCCAGCAGCCGGTATACCTCTTATAACCCGACAGGGATCTATGGCTACACCTTC.

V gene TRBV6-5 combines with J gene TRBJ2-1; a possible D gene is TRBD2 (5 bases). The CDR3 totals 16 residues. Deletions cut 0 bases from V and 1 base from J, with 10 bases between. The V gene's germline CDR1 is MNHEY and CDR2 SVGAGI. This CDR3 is CASSYSPGDSYNEQFF. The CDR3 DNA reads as TGTGCCAGCAGTTACTCTCCCGGGGATTCCTACAATGAGCAGTTCTTC.

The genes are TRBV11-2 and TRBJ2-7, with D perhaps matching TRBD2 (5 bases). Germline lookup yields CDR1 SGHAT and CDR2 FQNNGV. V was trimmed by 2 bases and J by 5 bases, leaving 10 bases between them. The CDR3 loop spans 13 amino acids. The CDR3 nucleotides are TGTGCCAGCAGCTTACGGGGAGCCGACGAGCAGTACTTC. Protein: CASSLRGADEQYF.